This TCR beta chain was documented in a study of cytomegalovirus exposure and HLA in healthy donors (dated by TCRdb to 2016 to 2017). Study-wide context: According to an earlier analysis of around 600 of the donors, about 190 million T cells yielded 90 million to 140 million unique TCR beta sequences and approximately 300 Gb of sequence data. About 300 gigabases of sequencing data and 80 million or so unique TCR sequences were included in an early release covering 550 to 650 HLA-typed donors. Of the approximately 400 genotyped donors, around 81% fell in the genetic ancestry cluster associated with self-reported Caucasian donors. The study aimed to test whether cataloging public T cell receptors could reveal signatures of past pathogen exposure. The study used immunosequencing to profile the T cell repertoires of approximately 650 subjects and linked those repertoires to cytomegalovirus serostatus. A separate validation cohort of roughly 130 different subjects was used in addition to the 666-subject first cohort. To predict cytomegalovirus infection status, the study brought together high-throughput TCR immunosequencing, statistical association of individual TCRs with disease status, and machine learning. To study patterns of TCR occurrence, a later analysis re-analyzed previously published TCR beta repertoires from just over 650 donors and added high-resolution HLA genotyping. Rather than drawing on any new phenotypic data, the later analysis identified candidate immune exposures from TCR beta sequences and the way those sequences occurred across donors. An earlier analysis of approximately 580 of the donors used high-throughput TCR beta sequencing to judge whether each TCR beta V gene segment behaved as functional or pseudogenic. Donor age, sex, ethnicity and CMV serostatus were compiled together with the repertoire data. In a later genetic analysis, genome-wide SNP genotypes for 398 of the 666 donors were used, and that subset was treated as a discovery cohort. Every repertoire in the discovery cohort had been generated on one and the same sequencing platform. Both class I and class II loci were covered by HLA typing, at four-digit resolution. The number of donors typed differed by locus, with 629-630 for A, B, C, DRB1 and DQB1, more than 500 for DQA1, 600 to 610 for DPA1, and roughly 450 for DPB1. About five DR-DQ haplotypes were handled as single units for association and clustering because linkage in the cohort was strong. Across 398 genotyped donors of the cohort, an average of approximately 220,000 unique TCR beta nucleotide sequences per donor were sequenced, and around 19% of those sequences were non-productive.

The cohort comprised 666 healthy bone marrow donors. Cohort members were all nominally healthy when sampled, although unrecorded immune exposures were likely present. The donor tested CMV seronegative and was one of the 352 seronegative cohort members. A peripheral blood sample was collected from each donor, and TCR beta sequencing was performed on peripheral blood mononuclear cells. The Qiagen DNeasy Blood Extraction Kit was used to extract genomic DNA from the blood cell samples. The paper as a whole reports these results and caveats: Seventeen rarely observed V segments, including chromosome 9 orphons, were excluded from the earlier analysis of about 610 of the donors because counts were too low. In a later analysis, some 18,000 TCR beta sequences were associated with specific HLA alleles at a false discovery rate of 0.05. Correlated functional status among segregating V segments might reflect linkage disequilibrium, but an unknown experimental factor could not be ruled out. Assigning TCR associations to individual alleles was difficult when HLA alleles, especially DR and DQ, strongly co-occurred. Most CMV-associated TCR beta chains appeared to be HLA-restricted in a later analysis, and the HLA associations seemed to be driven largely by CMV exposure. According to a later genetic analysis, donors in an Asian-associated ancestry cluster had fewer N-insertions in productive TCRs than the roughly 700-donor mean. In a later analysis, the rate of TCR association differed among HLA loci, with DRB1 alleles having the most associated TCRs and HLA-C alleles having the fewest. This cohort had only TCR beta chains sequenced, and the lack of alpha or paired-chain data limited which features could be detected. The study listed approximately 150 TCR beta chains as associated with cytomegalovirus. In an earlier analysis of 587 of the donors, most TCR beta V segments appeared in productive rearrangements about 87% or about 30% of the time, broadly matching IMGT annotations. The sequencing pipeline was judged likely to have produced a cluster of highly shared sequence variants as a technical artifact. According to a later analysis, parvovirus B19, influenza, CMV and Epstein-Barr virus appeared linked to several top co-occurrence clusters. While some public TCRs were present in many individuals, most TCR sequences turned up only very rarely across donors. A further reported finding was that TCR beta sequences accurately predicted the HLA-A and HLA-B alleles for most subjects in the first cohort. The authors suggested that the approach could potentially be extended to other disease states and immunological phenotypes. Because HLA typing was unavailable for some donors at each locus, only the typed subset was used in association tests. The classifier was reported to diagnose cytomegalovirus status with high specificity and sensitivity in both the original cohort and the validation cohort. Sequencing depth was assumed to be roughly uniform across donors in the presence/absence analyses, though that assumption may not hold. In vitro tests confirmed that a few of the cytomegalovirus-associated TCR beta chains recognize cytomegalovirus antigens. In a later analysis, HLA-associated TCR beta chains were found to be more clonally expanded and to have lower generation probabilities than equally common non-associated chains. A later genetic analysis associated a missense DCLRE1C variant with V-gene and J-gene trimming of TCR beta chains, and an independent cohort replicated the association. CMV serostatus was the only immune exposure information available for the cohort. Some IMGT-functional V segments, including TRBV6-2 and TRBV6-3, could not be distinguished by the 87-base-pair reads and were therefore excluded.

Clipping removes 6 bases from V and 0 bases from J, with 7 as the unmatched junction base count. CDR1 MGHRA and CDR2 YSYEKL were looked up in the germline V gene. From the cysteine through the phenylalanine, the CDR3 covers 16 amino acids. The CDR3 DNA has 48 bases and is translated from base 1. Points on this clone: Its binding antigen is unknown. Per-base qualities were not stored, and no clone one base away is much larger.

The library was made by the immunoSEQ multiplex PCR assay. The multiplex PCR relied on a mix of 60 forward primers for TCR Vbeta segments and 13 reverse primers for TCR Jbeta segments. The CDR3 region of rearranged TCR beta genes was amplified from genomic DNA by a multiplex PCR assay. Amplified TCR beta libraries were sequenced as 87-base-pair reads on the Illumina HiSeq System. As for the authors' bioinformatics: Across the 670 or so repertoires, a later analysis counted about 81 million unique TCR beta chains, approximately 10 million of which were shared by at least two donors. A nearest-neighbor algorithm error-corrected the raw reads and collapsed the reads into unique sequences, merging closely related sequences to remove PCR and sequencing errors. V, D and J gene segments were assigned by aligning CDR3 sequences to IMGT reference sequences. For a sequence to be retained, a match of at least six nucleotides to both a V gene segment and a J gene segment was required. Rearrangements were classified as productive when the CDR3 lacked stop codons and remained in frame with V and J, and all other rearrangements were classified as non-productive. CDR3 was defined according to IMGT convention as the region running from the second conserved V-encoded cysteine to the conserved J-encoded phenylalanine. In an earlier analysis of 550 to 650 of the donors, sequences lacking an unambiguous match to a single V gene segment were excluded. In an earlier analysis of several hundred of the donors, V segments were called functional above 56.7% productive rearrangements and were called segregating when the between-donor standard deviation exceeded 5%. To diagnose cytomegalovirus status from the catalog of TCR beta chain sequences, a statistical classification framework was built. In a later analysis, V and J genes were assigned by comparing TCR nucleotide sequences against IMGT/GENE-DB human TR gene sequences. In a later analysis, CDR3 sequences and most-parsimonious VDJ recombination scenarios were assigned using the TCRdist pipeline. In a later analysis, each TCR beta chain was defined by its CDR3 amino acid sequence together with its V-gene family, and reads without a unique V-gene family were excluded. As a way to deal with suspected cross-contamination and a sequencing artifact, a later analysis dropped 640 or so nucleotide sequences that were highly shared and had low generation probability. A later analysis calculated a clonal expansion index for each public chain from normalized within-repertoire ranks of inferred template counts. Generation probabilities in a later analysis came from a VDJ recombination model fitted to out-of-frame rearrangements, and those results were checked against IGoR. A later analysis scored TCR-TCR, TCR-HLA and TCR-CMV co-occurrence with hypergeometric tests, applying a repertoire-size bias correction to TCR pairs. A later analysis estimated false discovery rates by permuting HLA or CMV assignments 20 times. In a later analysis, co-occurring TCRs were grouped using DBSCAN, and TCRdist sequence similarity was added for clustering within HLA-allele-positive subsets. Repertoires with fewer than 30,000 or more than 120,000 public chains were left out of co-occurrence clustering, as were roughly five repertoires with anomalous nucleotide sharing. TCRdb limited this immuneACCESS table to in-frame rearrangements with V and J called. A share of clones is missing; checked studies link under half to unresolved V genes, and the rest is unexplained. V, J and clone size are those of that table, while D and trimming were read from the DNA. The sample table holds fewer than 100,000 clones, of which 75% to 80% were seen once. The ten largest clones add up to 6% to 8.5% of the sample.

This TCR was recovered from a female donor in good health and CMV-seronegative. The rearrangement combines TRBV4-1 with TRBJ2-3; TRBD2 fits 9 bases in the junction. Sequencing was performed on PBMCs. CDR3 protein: CASSPLAGASTDTQYF. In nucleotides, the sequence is TGCGCCAGCAGTCCTTTAGCGGGGGCTAGCACAGATACGCAGTATTTT.